The rows below give T cell receptor beta chains drawn from one sample of a study of blood T cell repertoires in COVID-19. The repertoire was sequenced with immunoSEQ multiplex PCR; TCRdb's copy has only in-frame clones and lacks some. This sample has approximately 140,000 clones, with about nine tenths found just once. Sequencing was done on a sample of PBMCs or T cells enriched from blood (not recorded which). Receptors originate from a woman aged 40 to 50 who had been exposed to COVID-19. The CDR3 runs from the conserved cysteine through the conserved F or W. Fields, in order: V gene, D gene, clone size, J gene, CDR3 protein, CDR3 DNA. The D gene is left open where the match is weak. Where a row states a size, it is once, few, many or the class of an expanded clone; other rows omit it.

V gene: TRBV18
D gene: .
clone size: .
J gene: TRBJ1-2
CDR3 protein: CASSPSFEERHSYGYTF
CDR3 DNA: TGTGCCAGCTCACCCTCATTCGAGGAGCGCCATTCCTATGGCTACACCTTC

V gene: TRBV5-1
D gene: TRBD1
clone size: .
J gene: TRBJ2-7
CDR3 protein: CASSRDRNSYEQYF
CDR3 DNA: TGCGCCAGCAGCAGGGACAGGAACTCCTACGAGCAGTACTTC

V gene: TRBV5-6
D gene: .
clone size: .
J gene: TRBJ2-7
CDR3 protein: CASRPNSGAYEQYF
CDR3 DNA: TGTGCCAGCAGACCTAACAGTGGGGCGTACGAGCAGTACTTC

V gene: TRBV4-1
D gene: TRBD2
clone size: .
J gene: TRBJ2-3
CDR3 protein: CASSLPRAGDTDTQYF
CDR3 DNA: TGCGCCAGCAGCCTCCCGAGAGCGGGGGACACAGATACGCAGTATTTT

V gene: TRBV7-2
D gene: .
clone size: .
J gene: TRBJ1-2
CDR3 protein: CASSLAPRSNYGYTF
CDR3 DNA: TGTGCCAGCAGCTTAGCCCCTAGATCAAACTATGGCTACACCTTC

V gene: TRBV5-1
D gene: .
clone size: few
J gene: TRBJ2-1
CDR3 protein: CASSLAVGVGEQFF
CDR3 DNA: TGCGCCAGCAGCTTGGCCGTCGGGGTTGGTGAGCAGTTCTTC

V gene: TRBV19
D gene: .
clone size: .
J gene: TRBJ2-2
CDR3 protein: CASSIRTGWNTGELFF
CDR3 DNA: TGTGCCAGTAGTATACGCACAGGATGGAACACCGGGGAGCTGTTTTTT

V gene: TRBV10-1
D gene: TRBD1
clone size: .
J gene: TRBJ2-2
CDR3 protein: CASSFATQGAGELFF
CDR3 DNA: TGCGCCAGCAGTTTTGCGACACAGGGGGCCGGGGAGCTGTTTTTT

V gene: TRBV7-3
D gene: TRBD2
clone size: .
J gene: TRBJ2-3
CDR3 protein: CASSSLAGGSTDTQYF
CDR3 DNA: TGTGCCAGCAGCTCCTTAGCGGGGGGGAGCACAGATACGCAGTATTTT

V gene: TRBV9
D gene: TRBD1
clone size: .
J gene: TRBJ1-3
CDR3 protein: CASSARGRNTIYF
CDR3 DNA: TGTGCCAGCAGCGCCAGGGGGAGAAACACCATATATTTT

V gene: TRBV9
D gene: TRBD1
clone size: .
J gene: TRBJ2-3
CDR3 protein: CASSVAGQGTDTQYF
CDR3 DNA: TGTGCCAGCAGCGTAGCTGGACAGGGCACAGATACGCAGTATTTT

V gene: TRBV5-3
D gene: .
clone size: .
J gene: TRBJ2-2
CDR3 protein: CARSLAQGNTGELFF
CDR3 DNA: TGTGCCAGAAGCTTGGCACAGGGGAACACCGGGGAGCTGTTTTTT

V gene: TRBV11-2
D gene: .
clone size: .
J gene: TRBJ2-4
CDR3 protein: CASSSYRIRAKNIQYF
CDR3 DNA: TGTGCCAGCAGCTCCTACAGGATTAGAGCCAAAAACATTCAGTACTTC

V gene: TRBV10-3
D gene: TRBD1
clone size: .
J gene: TRBJ2-5
CDR3 protein: CAISEGTGVQETQYF
CDR3 DNA: TGTGCCATCAGTGAGGGGACAGGGGTGCAAGAGACCCAGTACTTC

V gene: TRBV9
D gene: TRBD2
clone size: .
J gene: TRBJ2-7
CDR3 protein: CASSVGSGSYEQYF
CDR3 DNA: TGTGCCAGCAGCGTAGGGAGCGGGAGCTACGAGCAGTACTTC

V gene: TRBV4-3
D gene: TRBD1
clone size: .
J gene: TRBJ1-3
CDR3 protein: CASSQVTGTGTGNTIYF
CDR3 DNA: TGCGCCAGCAGCCAGGTCACCGGGACAGGGACTGGAAACACCATATATTTT

V gene: TRBV10-1
D gene: .
clone size: .
J gene: TRBJ2-3
CDR3 protein: CASSESRTIDTQYF
CDR3 DNA: TGCGCCAGCAGTGAGTCGAGGACTATAGATACGCAGTATTTT

V gene: TRBV9
D gene: .
clone size: .
J gene: TRBJ2-3
CDR3 protein: CASTRRADTQYF
CDR3 DNA: TGTGCCAGCACAAGGAGAGCAGATACGCAGTATTTT

V gene: TRBV3-1/TRBV3-2
D gene: .
clone size: .
J gene: TRBJ1-4
CDR3 protein: CASSQNWDLKNEKLFF
CDR3 DNA: TGTGCCAGCAGCCAAAATTGGGACTTGAAGAATGAAAAACTGTTTTTT

V gene: TRBV4-1
D gene: TRBD1
clone size: .
J gene: TRBJ1-5
CDR3 protein: CASSQNNRGSNQPQHF
CDR3 DNA: TGCGCCAGCAGCCAAAATAACAGGGGTAGCAATCAGCCCCAGCATTTT

V gene: TRBV6-6
D gene: TRBD2
clone size: .
J gene: TRBJ2-1
CDR3 protein: CASSKNSGGPYNEQFF
CDR3 DNA: TGTGCCAGCAGTAAAAATAGCGGGGGCCCTTACAATGAGCAGTTCTTC

V gene: TRBV4-1
D gene: .
clone size: .
J gene: TRBJ1-1
CDR3 protein: CASSRAQGVLNTEAFF
CDR3 DNA: TGCGCCAGCAGTCGGGCACAGGGCGTGCTAAACACTGAAGCTTTCTTT

V gene: TRBV19
D gene: .
clone size: .
J gene: TRBJ2-1
CDR3 protein: CASSIVSLGSNEQFF
CDR3 DNA: TGTGCCAGTAGTATAGTCAGCCTGGGCTCCAATGAGCAGTTCTTC

V gene: TRBV2
D gene: .
clone size: .
J gene: TRBJ1-1
CDR3 protein: CASYSGTEAFF
CDR3 DNA: TGTGCCTCCTATTCAGGTACTGAAGCTTTCTTT

V gene: TRBV23-1
D gene: .
clone size: .
J gene: TRBJ1-2
CDR3 protein: CASSQRTEGNGYTF
CDR3 DNA: TGCGCCAGCAGTCAACGGACAGAAGGAAATGGCTACACCTTC

V gene: TRBV10-1
D gene: TRBD2
clone size: .
J gene: TRBJ2-5
CDR3 protein: CASSEFQRGETQYF
CDR3 DNA: TGCGCCAGCAGTGAGTTTCAGCGGGGGGAGACCCAGTACTTC

V gene: TRBV4-1
D gene: .
clone size: .
J gene: TRBJ1-2
CDR3 protein: CASSQDRRGTGYTF
CDR3 DNA: TGCGCCAGCAGCCAAGATCGTAGGGGAACGGGCTACACCTTC

V gene: TRBV5-1
D gene: TRBD2
clone size: .
J gene: TRBJ2-1
CDR3 protein: CASMSGTSGGVSYNEQFF
CDR3 DNA: TGCGCCAGCATGTCCGGGACTAGCGGGGGAGTATCCTACAATGAGCAGTTCTTC

V gene: TRBV7-9
D gene: TRBD1
clone size: .
J gene: TRBJ2-1
CDR3 protein: CASSLFQGADNEQFF
CDR3 DNA: TGTGCCAGCAGCTTATTTCAGGGGGCAGACAATGAGCAGTTCTTC

V gene: TRBV5-1
D gene: .
clone size: .
J gene: TRBJ2-1
CDR3 protein: CASSVTPPRNEQFF
CDR3 DNA: TGCGCCAGCAGCGTGACTCCCCCTAGGAATGAGCAGTTCTTC

V gene: TRBV10-1
D gene: TRBD2
clone size: .
J gene: TRBJ2-1
CDR3 protein: CASSEYWGTSDNEQFF
CDR3 DNA: TGCGCCAGCAGTGAGTACTGGGGGACTAGCGACAATGAGCAGTTCTTC

V gene: TRBV28
D gene: TRBD2
clone size: .
J gene: TRBJ2-7
CDR3 protein: CASAGGRAPAYEQYF
CDR3 DNA: TGTGCCAGCGCTGGGGGGAGGGCCCCAGCCTACGAGCAGTACTTC

V gene: TRBV29-1
D gene: .
clone size: few
J gene: TRBJ2-5
CDR3 protein: CSVNMGRETQYF
CDR3 DNA: TGCAGCGTTAACATGGGGAGAGAGACCCAGTACTTC

V gene: TRBV7-9
D gene: .
clone size: .
J gene: TRBJ2-5
CDR3 protein: CASSLVGEYQETQYF
CDR3 DNA: TGTGCCAGCAGCTTAGTCGGGGAGTACCAAGAGACCCAGTACTTC

V gene: TRBV3-1/TRBV3-2
D gene: TRBD2
clone size: .
J gene: TRBJ2-1
CDR3 protein: CASSQSGGRAQFEQFF
CDR3 DNA: TGTGCCAGCAGCCAAAGTGGCGGGAGGGCGCAATTCGAGCAGTTCTTC

V gene: TRBV19
D gene: TRBD2
clone size: .
J gene: TRBJ2-5
CDR3 protein: CASTQQAGVQETQYF
CDR3 DNA: TGTGCCAGTACCCAACAAGCGGGGGTCCAAGAGACCCAGTACTTC